The 7 T cell receptor beta chains given below trace back to one sample, sequenced in a study of T cells after yellow fever vaccination. MiXCR was run by TCRdb on the 5' RACE reads, yielding one entry per CDR3 protein. The sample carries just under 600,000 distinct CDR3 sequences, roughly 14% recorded once. The input for sequencing was PBMCs, taken on the day of the yellow fever booster vaccination. Receptors originate from a man younger than 40 who received the YFV17D yellow fever vaccine.

The table lists this clonotype with a few counts. This sequence joins TRBV15 and TRBJ2-3, with 9 nucleotides matching TRBD2. Germline values: CDR1 LNHNV, CDR2 YYDKDF (reference sequence). Trimming at V came to 2 bases and at J to 2 bases, leaving 5 bases not matched to a gene. The CDR3 runs 16 residues. The CDR3 DNA reads as TGTGCCACCAGCAGACGGACTAGCGAGTACACAGATACGCAGTATTTT. It codes for CATSRRTSEYTDTQYF. Drawing the rest from reference TRBV15 and TRBJ2-3, the complete variable domain is DAMVIQNPRYQVTQFGKPVTLSCSQTLNHNVMYWYQQKSSQAPKLLFHYYDKDFNNEADTPDNFQSRRPNTSFCFLDIRSPGLGDTAMYLCATSRRTSEYTDTQYFGPGTRLTVL.

This clonotype was seen more than once but under ten times. A much more abundant neighbour one base away suggests this may be a read error. The chain combines TRBV14 with TRBJ2-5; 7 bases line up with TRBD2. The CDR3 sequence is 17 residues long. Germline loops: CDR1 SGHDN, CDR2 FVKESK. CDR3 nucleotide sequence: TGTGCCAGCTGCCAAGAAAGGCTAGCGGTTTTTCAAGAGACCCAGTACTTC. Protein product: CASCQERLAVFQETQYF.

This clonotype occurred a few times. This chain uses TRBV4-3 with TRBJ2-2; tentative D call: TRBD1 (6 bases). From germline, CDR1 is LGHNA and CDR2 YSLEER. Deletions cut 0 bases from V and 3 bases from J, with 11 bases between. This CDR3 is built from 16 residues. CDR3 in DNA: TGCGCCAGCAGCCAAGACCTCACAGGGCACACCGGGGAGCTGTTTTTT. Its protein product is CASSQDLTGHTGELFF.

CDR3 nucleotide sequence: TGTGCCAGCAGCGTAGAGTACTTTGCCTTCTCTGGGGCCAACGTCCTGACTTTC. Translated: CASSVEYFAFSGANVLTF. V gene TRBV9 combines with J gene TRBJ2-6, with unresolved D. Trimming cost V 0 bases and J 0 bases, with 13 bases left between them. CDR3 size: 18 residues. Germline values: CDR1 SGDLS, CDR2 YYNGEE.

A few counts support this clonotype. This chain connects TRBV6-5 to TRBJ2-7; 8 bases map to TRBD2. This CDR3 contains 15 residues. J gave up 5 bases and V 0 bases, and 6 bases lay outside the gene matches. Germline V gives CDR1 MNHEY, CDR2 SVGAGI. The CDR3 nucleotides are TGTGCCAGCAGTTACTCGAGAGCGGGAGACCACGAGCAGTACTTC. Protein product: CASSYSRAGDHEQYF.

The chain uses TRBV6-5 and TRBJ2-7; unclear D gene. Trimming shortened V by 0 bases and J by 3 bases, and 9 bases separated the two germline ends. This CDR3 region has 14 residues. Germline CDR1 reads MNHEY; CDR2 reads SVGAGI. The CDR3 nucleotides are TGTGCCAGCAGTTACTCGCAACTGGTCTACGAGCAGTACTTC. Translated: CASSYSQLVYEQYF.

This clonotype has more than one count but fewer than ten. The chain is built from TRBV6-2 or TRBV6-3 and TRBJ2-7; 8 bases map to TRBD2. In germline, CDR1 is MNHEY, CDR2 SVGEGT. This CDR3 has 14 amino acids. The V segment lost 7 bases and the J segment 10 bases; nucleotides outside the gene matches: 15. The CDR3 region has the DNA TGTGCCAGCACTAACGGGGGGGGACTGCTCCAACAGTACTTC. Its translation is CASTNGGGLLQQYF.